This TCR beta chain was sequenced for a study of cytomegalovirus exposure and HLA in healthy donors. Study-level background: Within an early data release were about 85 million unique TCRs drawn from HLA-typed donors.

Germline V gives CDR1 SNHLY, CDR2 FYNNEI. The CDR3 runs to 16 residues. V lost 4 bases and J 0 bases, leaving 13 bases between the germline ends. In the PCR, 60 Vbeta and 13 Jbeta primers were used. Here immunoSEQ multiplex PCR was the method, and the copy in TCRdb shows in-frame clones only, minus some. The table has 90,000 or so clones, approximately 76% seen once. Regarding the study as a whole: The Asian-associated ancestry cluster reportedly had fewer N-insertions than the approximately 670-donor mean in a later analysis. Within an earlier analysis, most TCR beta V segments proved productive either about 90% or about 30% of the time.

To note about this clone: Its target is not known.

V gene TRBV2 combines with J gene TRBJ2-4; D may be TRBD2 (5 bases). The source material was PBMCs. The clonotype originates from a man aged 25-40 years in good health and CMV-seropositive. In DNA, the CDR3 is TGTGCCAGCAGTGGAACGGGAAAGATAGCCAAAAACATTCAGTACTTC. Translation: CASSGTGKIAKNIQYF.